These T cell receptor beta chains were read from a single sample in a study of blood T cell repertoires in COVID-19. The table came from immunoSEQ multiplex PCR; TCRdb's copy has only in-frame clones and leaves some out. The profile covers approximately 460,000 clones, with roughly nine tenths appearing a single time and 0.7% to 1% taken by the ten largest. Sequenced: peripheral blood. All receptors come from a man aged 18 to 35 with COVID-19, enrolled during active disease. Both conserved end residues are part of each CDR3. D genes are given only for firm matches. Only part of the rows carry a size: once, few, many, or a class if the clone is expanded.

clone_size,j_call,d_call,cdr3_length,v_call,cdr3_nt,cdr3_aa
NA,TRBJ2-3,NA,17,TRBV6-4,TGTGCCAGCAGTGACTCCGAGGGGGGGCCTGAAACAGATACGCAGTATTTT,CASSDSEGGPETDTQYF
NA,TRBJ2-1,TRBD2,15,TRBV24-1,TGTGCCACCAGTGATTCTAGCGGGGGTTTGAATGAGCAGTTCTTC,CATSDSSGGLNEQFF
NA,TRBJ2-7,TRBD2,14,TRBV3-1/TRBV3-2,TGTGCCAGCAGCCAAGCGGCGGGGGACTACGAGCAGTACTTC,CASSQAAGDYEQYF
NA,TRBJ2-7,TRBD2,13,TRBV29-1,TGCAGCGTTGGGAGCGGGAGGGCTCGGGAGCAGTACTTC,CSVGSGRAREQYF
NA,TRBJ2-2,NA,13,TRBV6-4,TGTGCCAGCAGCCTAACGTACACCGGGGAGCTGTTTTTT,CASSLTYTGELFF
once,TRBJ2-7,NA,12,TRBV10-2,TGCGCCAGCAGGCAGCGGCCCTACGAGCAGTACTTC,CASRQRPYEQYF
NA,TRBJ1-1,NA,14,TRBV5-1,TGCGCCAGCAGCTTCGGTACAGGGAACACTGAAGCTTTCTTT,CASSFGTGNTEAFF
once,TRBJ1-3,NA,14,TRBV12-5,TGTGCTAGTGGTATACAGAGCTCTGGAAACACCATATATTTT,CASGIQSSGNTIYF
NA,TRBJ2-1,NA,15,TRBV5-1,TGCGCCAGCAGCTTGGTGGTAGTCTCGGACAATGAGCAGTTCTTC,CASSLVVVSDNEQFF
once,TRBJ1-2,NA,14,TRBV21-1,TGTGCCAGCAGCAAAGGGAGGTCGGCTGGGGGCGGCACCTTC,CASSKGRSAGGGTF
NA,TRBJ2-7,TRBD2,16,TRBV6-2/TRBV6-3,TGTGCCAGCAGTTTCCCAACTAGCGGGGGGCCCTACGAGCAGTACTTC,CASSFPTSGGPYEQYF
NA,TRBJ2-2,NA,16,TRBV4-2,TGTGCCAGCAGCCAAGATCTCAGATCGAACACCGGGGAGCTGTTTTTT,CASSQDLRSNTGELFF
NA,TRBJ2-7,NA,15,TRBV4-1,TGCGCCAGCAGCCAAGAGGAGTTGCTGGGCTACGAGCAGTACTTC,CASSQEELLGYEQYF
NA,TRBJ2-5,NA,11,TRBV20-1,TGCAGTGCTAGAGAGGGGCTAGCCCAGTACTTC,CSAREGLAQYF
NA,TRBJ1-2,TRBD1,16,TRBV5-1,TGCGCCAGCAGCTTAACAGGGACGGGACAGAGTTATGGCTACACCTTC,CASSLTGTGQSYGYTF
NA,TRBJ1-3,TRBD1,16,TRBV7-9,TGTGCCAGCCTACTCGGGGGGACAGGGATGGGAAACACCATATATTTT,CASLLGGTGMGNTIYF
NA,TRBJ2-3,TRBD2,16,TRBV24-1,TGTGCCACCAGTGCCATTAGCGGGAGTGGGGCAGATACGCAGTATTTT,CATSAISGSGADTQYF
NA,TRBJ2-1,TRBD1,17,TRBV24-1,TGTGCCACCAGTGACGGTTCTTGGGGACAGACTTACAATGAGCAGTTCTTC,CATSDGSWGQTYNEQFF
NA,TRBJ1-1,NA,11,TRBV3-1/TRBV3-2,TGTGCCAGCAGCCGAGGATGGAAAGCTTTCTTT,CASSRGWKAFF
NA,TRBJ2-2,NA,14,TRBV2,TGTGCCAGCTCCGGGGGGCGCGCCACCGGGGAGCTGTTTTTT,CASSGGRATGELFF
NA,TRBJ1-2,TRBD1,15,TRBV6-5,TGTGCCAGCAGTCCCTCCGGGACAGGGGGTTATGGCTACACCTTC,CASSPSGTGGYGYTF
NA,TRBJ2-3,TRBD2,16,TRBV5-1,TGCGCCAGCAGGATGGTGAGCGGGGGGAGCACAGATACGCAGTATTTT,CASRMVSGGSTDTQYF
few,TRBJ2-2,NA,13,TRBV11-2,TGTGCCAGCAGCTTAGTAAACACCGGGGAGCTGTTTTTT,CASSLVNTGELFF
NA,TRBJ1-2,NA,15,TRBV9,TGTGCCAGCAGCGGGCGCACAGGGAACTACTATGGCTACACCTTC,CASSGRTGNYYGYTF
NA,TRBJ1-5,NA,16,TRBV15,TGTGCCACCAGCAAGTCGCTGGGACTGCCAAATCAGCCCCAGCATTTT,CATSKSLGLPNQPQHF
NA,TRBJ2-7,TRBD1,14,TRBV12-5,TGTGCTAGTGGTTTGGGGACAGGGGGTAGGGAGCAGTACTTC,CASGLGTGGREQYF
few,TRBJ1-2,NA,14,TRBV4-1,TGCGCCAGCAGCCCAAGCGGACAGAGCTATGGCTACACCTTC,CASSPSGQSYGYTF
once,TRBJ2-7,TRBD2,17,TRBV4-2,TGTGCCAGCAGCCAAGAGTCGGGAAGCGGGAGGGCTTACGAGCAGTACTTC,CASSQESGSGRAYEQYF
NA,TRBJ2-1,TRBD2,23,TRBV24-1,TGTGCCACCAGTGACCGAAGAGGGACTAGCGGGAGTCTTTCTCTAGGATCCTACAATGAGCAGTTCTTC,CATSDRRGTSGSLSLGSYNEQFF
NA,TRBJ2-7,NA,14,TRBV5-6,TGTGCCAGCAGCTTAGACCCCTTGGGGGGAGAGCAGTACTTC,CASSLDPLGGEQYF
NA,TRBJ1-5,NA,16,TRBV4-2,TGTGCCAGCAGCCAAGGAAATGTCAGGGACAATCAGCCCCAGCATTTT,CASSQGNVRDNQPQHF
NA,TRBJ2-3,NA,13,TRBV6-1,TGTGCCAGCAGTGAGCGACAGTTAGATACGCAGTATTTT,CASSERQLDTQYF
few,TRBJ2-1,TRBD2,17,TRBV13,TGTGCCAGCAGCTTATTTGAGACTAGCGGGAGGATGAATGAGCAGTTCTTC,CASSLFETSGRMNEQFF
once,TRBJ2-7,NA,15,TRBV30,TGTGCCTGGAACAATCCGCGGAGGAACACCTACGAGCAGTACTTC,CAWNNPRRNTYEQYF
NA,TRBJ2-7,TRBD1,14,TRBV2,TGTGCCAGCAGAGGAGGACAGGGTTCCTACGAGCAGTACTTC,CASRGGQGSYEQYF
NA,TRBJ1-6,NA,15,TRBV5-4,TGTGCCAGCAGCTTCACAGACTCCTATAATTCACCCCTCCACTTT,CASSFTDSYNSPLHF
NA,TRBJ1-1,TRBD1,18,TRBV7-8,TGTGCCAGCAGCTTAGCACAATGGACAGGAGAGATGAACACTGAAGCTTTCTTT,CASSLAQWTGEMNTEAFF
NA,TRBJ2-7,TRBD1,18,TRBV19,TGTGCCAGTAGTATAACAAGGTACTCCGGGACAGGGGAAGGGAGGCAGTACTTC,CASSITRYSGTGEGRQYF
NA,TRBJ1-1,NA,13,TRBV3-1/TRBV3-2,TGTGCCAGCAGCCAAGAAGGGGACACTGAAGCTTTCTTT,CASSQEGDTEAFF
NA,TRBJ2-1,TRBD2,14,TRBV24-1,TGTGCCACCAGTGATTTGAGGCGGGAGAATGAGCAGTTCTTC,CATSDLRRENEQFF
NA,TRBJ1-2,NA,12,TRBV6-2/TRBV6-3,TGTGCCAGCAGTTCGACAGACTATGGCTACACCTTC,CASSSTDYGYTF
NA,TRBJ2-3,TRBD1,15,TRBV5-6,TGTGCCAGCAGCTTGGTGGACAGGGTTACAGATACGCAGTATTTT,CASSLVDRVTDTQYF
NA,TRBJ1-6,NA,16,TRBV20-1,TGCAGTGCTAGTCTTGTAGTTAGCTCCTATAATTCACCCCTCCACTTT,CSASLVVSSYNSPLHF
once,TRBJ2-3,TRBD2,15,TRBV27,TGTGCCAGCAGTTTCGGGACTAGCTCCACAGATACGCAGTATTTT,CASSFGTSSTDTQYF
NA,TRBJ2-7,TRBD1,14,TRBV19,TGTGCCAGTTCATCGGGGGACAGGGACTACGAGCAGTACTTC,CASSSGDRDYEQYF
NA,TRBJ2-7,NA,12,TRBV12-3/TRBV12-4,TGTGCCAGCAGTTTGGGGCATTACGAGCAGTACTTC,CASSLGHYEQYF
NA,TRBJ2-5,TRBD1,12,TRBV13,TGTGCCAGCAGCAAGACAGGGGCGCCCTATCACTTC,CASSKTGAPYHF
NA,TRBJ2-7,TRBD2,19,TRBV3-1/TRBV3-2,TGTGCCAGCAGCCAAGTGACATGGACTAGCGGGAGGAGCTCCTACGAGCAGTACTTC,CASSQVTWTSGRSSYEQYF
once,TRBJ1-2,NA,14,TRBV11-2,TGTGCCAGCAGCGCTCTACGCCAGGGCTATGGCTACACCTTC,CASSALRQGYGYTF
NA,TRBJ1-1,NA,13,TRBV7-2,TGTGCCAGCAGCTTTCGTGACTCCAATGAAGCTTTCTTT,CASSFRDSNEAFF
NA,TRBJ2-5,TRBD1,15,TRBV5-8,TGTGCCAGCAGCTTGCCGGGACAGGGTAAAGAGACCCAGTACTTC,CASSLPGQGKETQYF
NA,TRBJ2-1,NA,14,TRBV5-1,TGCGCCAGCAGCTCCTGGACTGGAATTAATGAGCAGTTCTTC,CASSSWTGINEQFF
few,TRBJ1-2,NA,14,TRBV12-2,TGTGCAAGTCGCTCAGGGGGTTTAAACTATGGCTACACCTTC,CASRSGGLNYGYTF
NA,TRBJ2-7,TRBD1,12,TRBV6-4,TGTGCCAGCGATGACAGGGCCCACGAGCAGTACTTC,CASDDRAHEQYF
NA,TRBJ1-1,NA,14,TRBV4-2,TGTGCCAGCAGCCAAGATCTAAGCGGGACCGGGGCTTTCTTT,CASSQDLSGTGAFF
NA,TRBJ2-1,NA,12,TRBV11-1,TGTGCCAGCAGCTTCGACAGGACCTCTTGGTTCTTC,CASSFDRTSWFF
NA,TRBJ2-2,TRBD2,16,TRBV12-5,TGTGCTAGTGGTTTGGGACTAGCGGCGATCACCGGGGAGCTGTTTTTT,CASGLGLAAITGELFF